This note documents a single T cell receptor beta chain sequence. Its recognized antigen is unknown. The record has no base qualities; no much larger clone is one base away. This entry is derived from a study of blood T cells in healthy people across ages (dated by TCRdb to about 2015). Study-level background: In model experiments, roughly one uniquely barcoded TCR beta cDNA molecule per two T cells was captured by template switching. Using deep sequencing normalized with unique cDNA molecular identifiers, the study measured how TCR beta repertoire diversity changes with age. Donors were grouped into four age groups: young (average roughly 17 years), middle-aged (approximately 41), aged (around 60) and long-lived (just over 80). Using the same blood draw, the study looked at two additional independent replicas of 1 million unique cDNA reads for two donors, one aged 18 to 30 and the other aged 80 or older. Donors of different ages were randomly distributed across sequencing lanes to avoid experimental bias. General conclusions and limits of the study: Conclusive comparison of naive and antigen-experienced compartments was prevented by the profiling of bulk unsorted PBMCs. Because the CMV infection status of the donors was unknown, age-related changes in expanded clonotypes may potentially have been confounded. Observed TCR beta diversity correlated strongly with the percentage of naive T cells measured by flow cytometry. Estimates of total diversity based on one million sequenced T cells were regarded as lower bounds and as underestimates. As age increased, observed TCR beta diversity per million T cells dropped in a roughly linear way, and a significant reduction was already evident by age 40. Compared with the aged group, the long-lived group had more naive CD4+ T cells, fewer expanded clones and increased TCR diversity, a pattern suggesting age selection.

Receptor libraries were prepared by 5' RACE. This sample was sequenced with an Illumina HiSeq 2500. A second roughly 6 to 11 cycle PCR used a sample-barcoded 5' primer and a J-beta primer mix. A unique molecular identifier was introduced onto each TCR beta cDNA molecule by a template-switch 5' adaptor carrying 12 random nucleotides. At least 2.5 million CDR3-containing paired-end reads were obtained from each sample. First-strand cDNA was synthesized from all RNA with the Mint cDNA synthesis kit, primed by a TRBC-specific oligonucleotide. After uracil-DNA glycosylase treatment, a first 18-cycle PCR used universal primers M1SS and BC2_uni_R on all cDNA. As for how the authors treated the data: Normalization of each sample was performed by random selection of 1 million high-quality reads, each carrying a distinct molecular identifier. Instead of being binned into consensus sequences, reads with shared molecular identifiers were discarded. MiTCR, with a Q25 quality threshold and the strictest error-elimination algorithm, was used for CDR3 identification, clonotype clustering and error correction. A nonparametric unseen species model using Euler transformation provided a lower-bound estimate of total TCR beta diversity. Through fastp at Q25 and MiXCR, TCRdb rebuilt clones from the public reads, retaining in-frame beta chains. Each CDR3 protein appears once, grouped with its most common genes and DNA. V and J calls and clone size were set by TCRdb, not the authors. Counted in this sample were over a million distinct CDR3 sequences; 40% to 45% of them appeared once. The biggest ten clones account for approximately 4.1% of the sample.

Donors were 39 systemically healthy Caucasian individuals from Russia aged roughly 6 to 100 years. Approximately 9.3 milliliters of peripheral blood were drawn from each donor into EDTA-treated Vacutainer tubes. Ficoll-Paque density-gradient centrifugation was used to isolate PBMCs, with at least 6.5 million per sample. Total RNA, at least 6 micrograms per sample, was extracted from PBMCs with Trizol reagent. Naive CD45RAhigh/CD27high T cell percentages were measured by flow cytometry on a PBMC aliquot from every donor. The clonotype was recovered from a woman between 18 and 29 years old in good health. The sequenced material came from blood.

The CDR3 sequence is CAITGGGRDTEAFF. The DNA sequence follows: TGTGCCATCACCGGCGGGGGCAGGGACACTGAAGCTTTCTTT. This chain is built from TRBV10-3 and TRBJ1-1, and TRBD1 may be the D gene, going by 6 matching bases. The CDR3, from cysteine to phenylalanine, totals 14 residues. This entry keeps only the CDR3 DNA: 42 bases, framed from base 1. CDR1 and CDR2 were assigned from the germline V gene as ENHRY and SYGVKD. The V end loses 7 bases and the J end loses 3 bases, and a stretch of 15 bases separates them.